Below are 14 T cell receptor beta chains sequenced from a single sample in a study of CD8+ T cells in alopecia areata. RNA was isolated and reverse transcribed to cDNA, the sequencing template. This table comes from immunoSEQ multiplex PCR, and its TCRdb copy is limited to in-frame clones, with some not included. The sample holds some 130,000 clones, approximately 49% seen once. The source material was CD8+ T cells sorted from blood, sampled at week 0. These TCRs come from a human donor with alopecia areata.

This clone was observed a few times. The chain is built from TRBV4-1 and TRBJ2-5, with TRBD1 identical over 9 bases. The assigned J gene may be wrong: the sequence end matches TRBJ2-7 better. CDR1 is MGHRA and CDR2 is YSYEKL in the germline V gene. The CDR3 runs 13 residues. CDR3 region: CASSQRTGAEQYF. The CDR3, as DNA: TGCGCCAGCAGCCAAAGGACAGGGGCCGAGCAGTACTTC.

This clone was counted a few times. At one end, the junction sequence differs from germline, possibly due to a read error. The genes are TRBV7-7 and TRBJ1-4, with D uncertain. Per germline, CDR1 SSHAT and CDR2 FNYEAQ (reference sequence). The CDR3 is made up of 13 amino acids. This CDR3 is CASSLATGEKLFF. The CDR3 bases are TGTGCTAGCAGCTTAGCGACGGGGGAAAAACTGTTTTTT.

Comments on this clone: Its ends do not fully match the called genes, so a read error is possible. This chain connects TRBV13 to TRBJ1-2; 11 bases are a match to TRBD1. The CDR3 covers 15 residues. The germline gives CDR1 PRHDT, CDR2 FYEKMQ (reference sequence). The CDR3, as DNA: TGTGCCAGCAGCCTAGGACAGGGGGCACACTATGGCTACACCTTC. Amino acids: CASSLGQGAHYGYTF. Complete variable domain (other parts from reference TRBV13 and TRBJ1-2): AAGVIQSPRHLIKEKRETATLKCYPIPRHDTVYWYQQGPGQDPQFLISFYEKMQSDKGSIPDRFSAQQFSDYHSELNMSSLELGDSALYFCASSLGQGAHYGYTFGSGTRLTVV.

This rearrangement joins TRBV9 to TRBJ2-1, with D unresolved. CDR3 length equals 14 residues. Germline loops: CDR1 SGDLS, CDR2 YYNGEE. V was pared by 1 base and J by 8 bases, with 13 bases between. The CDR3 sequence: CASSVPSKADEQFF. CDR3 bases: TGTGCCAGCAGCGTACCGTCCAAGGCAGATGAGCAGTTCTTC.

This clone came up a few times. The genes are TRBV27 and TRBJ1-5, with D possibly TRBD1 on 5 matching bases. Deletions cut 4 bases from V and 5 bases from J, with 12 bases between. Germline V gene sequence: CDR1 MNHEY, CDR2 SMNVEV (reference sequence). The CDR3 is made up of 14 amino acids. CDR3 amino acids: CASSSFGGDQPQHF. CDR3 DNA: TGTGCCAGCAGTTCTTTTGGGGGGGATCAGCCCCAGCATTTT.

V gene TRBV25-1 combines with J gene TRBJ2-7; D may be TRBD1 (5 bases). Germline V CDR1 and CDR2: MGHDK, SYGVNS. The CDR3 is 14 residues long. V dropped 4 bases and J dropped 1 base, with 11 bases sitting between them. The DNA for the CDR3 is TGTGCCAGCAGTGGTGACAGCATTTCCTACGAGCAGTACTTC. This gives the protein CASSGDSISYEQYF.

The chain is built from TRBV27 and TRBJ2-6; weak D call: TRBD1 (6 bases). V was shortened by 5 bases and J by 0 bases, with 14 bases between the two germline ends. Germline V lookup: CDR1 MNHEY, CDR2 SMNVEV (reference sequence). The CDR3 spans 17 residues. In DNA, the CDR3 is TGTGCCAGCAGTGTATTGGGGGCCAACTCTGGGGCCAACGTCCTGACTTTC. Residues: CASSVLGANSGANVLTF.

This chain's CDR3 is CASSPQGANSPLHF. In DNA, the CDR3 is TGTGCCAGCAGCCCCCAGGGGGCCAATTCACCCCTCCACTTT. The chain employs TRBV27 and TRBJ1-6, with 8 bases matching TRBD1. The CDR3 sequence is 14 residues long. After removal of 6 bases from V and 7 bases from J, the junction contained 5 bases not matched to a gene. Looked up from germline, CDR1 is MNHEY and CDR2 is SMNVEV (reference sequence).

This chain joins TRBV6-6 and TRBJ2-3; D unclear. This CDR3 is built from 15 residues. V lost 4 bases to trimming and J lost 2 bases, with 13 bases between them. CDR1 and CDR2 from the germline V gene are MNHNY and SVGAGI (reference sequence). The CDR3 nucleotides read TGTGCCAGCAGTTCTCTGGCGATTATCACAGATACGCAGTATTTT. Amino acid sequence: CASSSLAIITDTQYF.

This rearrangement joins TRBV29-1 to TRBJ1-3; D remains unclear. V lost 3 bases, J lost 0 bases, and 9 bases lay in between. The germline V gene has CDR1 SQVTM and CDR2 ANQGSEA. CDR3 size: 14 residues. The DNA of the CDR3 is TGCAGCGTTGATTGGGGTAACTCTGGAAACACCATATATTTT. The encoded protein is CSVDWGNSGNTIYF.

Notes on this clone: The sample carries other DNA sequences with the same CDR3. The rearrangement uses TRBV5-1 and TRBJ2-1; D uncertain. Germline V lookup: CDR1 SGHRS, CDR2 YFSETQ. V dropped 0 bases and J dropped 7 bases, with 2 bases sitting between them. This CDR3 is built from 11 residues. The CDR3 is CASSLGNEQFF. CDR3 coding DNA: TGCGCCAGCAGCTTGGGGAATGAGCAGTTCTTC.

The chain couples TRBV27 to TRBJ2-7; maybe TRBD1 (6 bases). The CDR3 contains 15 residues. Germline CDR1 is MNHEY and CDR2 is SMNVEV (reference sequence). The germline V and J ends were trimmed by 3 bases and 2 bases, with 14 bases remaining between them. The CDR3 DNA follows: TGTGCCAGCAGTTTTTCCACAGGGAATCCCTACGAGCAGTACTTC. Protein product: CASSFSTGNPYEQYF.

This clone has only a few counts. V usage is TRBV6-5 and J usage is TRBJ2-3; tentatively, D is TRBD2 (6 bases). Germline CDR1 MNHEY, CDR2 SVGAGI. The V gene lost 9 bases and the J gene lost 3 bases, with 16 bases spanning the gap. CDR3 size: 14 residues. CDR3 bases: TGTGCCAGTCGGATGGCGGGGTGGACAGATACGCAGTATTTT. As protein: CASRMAGWTDTQYF.

The sample holds a few counts of this clone. The V gene is TRBV27, the J gene TRBJ1-2; D not certain. The length of the CDR3 is 14 residues. V was clipped by 5 bases and J by 6 bases, with 16 bases between them. CDR1 MNHEY and CDR2 SMNVEV come from the germline V gene (reference sequence). CDR3 residues: CASSPGLFGNGYTF. CDR3 sequence (DNA): TGTGCCAGCAGTCCAGGCCTCTTCGGGAATGGCTACACCTTC.